This T cell receptor beta chain was sequenced in a study of monozygotic twins with cystic fibrosis. Germline V gives CDR1 SGHNT, CDR2 YENEEA. The CDR3 has 13 residues. Trimming cost V 3 bases and J 6 bases, with 12 bases left between them. To note about this clone: Its specificity is unknown.

Study results and limitations: J usage was most co-twin-similar in 8 of 16 pairs, V in 13.

Sequencing used immunoSEQ multiplex PCR; TCRdb keeps in-frame clones, though not all of them. Here the sample spans around 30,000 clones, about 85% being singletons. The sequence was obtained from a girl aged 2 to 10 with cystic fibrosis. This chain uses TRBV11-3 with TRBJ2-7; D perhaps matches TRBD2 (5 bases). Sequencing was performed on blood. In DNA form, the CDR3 reads TGTGCCAGCAGCTTTTCCTTGGGGAGCGAGCAGTACTTC. Its translation: CASSFSLGSEQYF.